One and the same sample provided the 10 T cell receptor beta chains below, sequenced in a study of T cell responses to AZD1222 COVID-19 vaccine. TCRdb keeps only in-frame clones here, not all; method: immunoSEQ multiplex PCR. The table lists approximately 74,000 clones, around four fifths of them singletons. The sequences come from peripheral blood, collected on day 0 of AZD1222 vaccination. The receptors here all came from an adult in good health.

The CDR3 nucleotides read TGTGCCAGCAGCTTAGATGGCAGCCGTAATGAAAAACTGTTTTTT. It is translated as CASSLDGSRNEKLFF. The V gene is TRBV7-9, the J gene TRBJ1-4; no reliable D call. V gave up 1 base and J gave up 4 bases, with 10 bases separating them. The CDR3 contains 15 residues. Germline CDR1 is SEHNR and CDR2 is FQNEAQ (reference sequence). Combining the CDR3 with reference TRBV7-9 and TRBJ1-4 gives the whole variable domain DTGVSQNPRHKITKRGQNVTFRCDPISEHNRLYWYRQTLGQGPEFLTYFQNEAQLEKSRLLSDRFSAERPKGSFSTLEIQRTEQGDSAMYLCASSLDGSRNEKLFFGSGTQLSVL.

As DNA, the CDR3 is TGTGCCAGCGACAGGGAAGGCCTCGAGCAGTACTTC. Translation: CASDREGLEQYF. The chain carries TRBV28 and TRBJ2-7; 7 bases are a match to TRBD1. The CDR3 length is 12 residues. V was pared by 8 bases and J by 6 bases, with 7 bases of the junction left unmatched. Germline V gene data show CDR1 as MDHEN and CDR2 as SYDVKM. The entire variable domain, with the rest obtained from reference TRBV28 and TRBJ2-7, is as follows: DVKVTQSSRYLVKRTGEKVFLECVQDMDHENMFWYRQDPGLGLRLIYFSYDVKMKEKGDIPEGYSVSREKKERFSLILESASTNQTSMYLCASDREGLEQYFGPGTRLTVT.

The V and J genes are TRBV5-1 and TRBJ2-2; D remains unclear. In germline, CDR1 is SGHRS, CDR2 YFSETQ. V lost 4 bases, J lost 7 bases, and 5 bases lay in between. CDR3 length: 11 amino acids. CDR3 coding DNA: TGCGCCAGCAGCCTGTACGGGGAGCTGTTTTTT. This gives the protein CASSLYGELFF.

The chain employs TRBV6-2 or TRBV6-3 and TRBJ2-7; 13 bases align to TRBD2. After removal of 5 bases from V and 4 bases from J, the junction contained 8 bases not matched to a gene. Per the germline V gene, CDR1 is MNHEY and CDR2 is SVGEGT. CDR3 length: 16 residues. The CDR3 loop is CASSTWTSGSGYEQYF. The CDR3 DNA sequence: TGTGCCAGCAGTACCTGGACTAGCGGGAGTGGGTACGAGCAGTACTTC.

The DNA for the CDR3 is TGTGCCATCAGTGAGAGATCAGGGTCAAATCAGCCCCAGCATTTT. This gives the protein CAISERSGSNQPQHF. J is TRBJ1-5 and V is TRBV10-3, with TRBD1 as a possible D gene (5 bases). This CDR3 spans 15 amino acids. Per germline, CDR1 ENHRY and CDR2 SYGVKD. Trimming pared 2 bases from V and 4 bases from J, leaving 12 bases between.

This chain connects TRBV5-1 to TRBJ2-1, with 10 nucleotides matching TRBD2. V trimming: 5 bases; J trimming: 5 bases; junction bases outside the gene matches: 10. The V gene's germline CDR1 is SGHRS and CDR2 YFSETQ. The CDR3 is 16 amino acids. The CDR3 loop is CASRPSVGLADNEQFF. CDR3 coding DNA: TGCGCCAGCAGACCTTCGGTCGGACTAGCGGACAATGAGCAGTTCTTC.

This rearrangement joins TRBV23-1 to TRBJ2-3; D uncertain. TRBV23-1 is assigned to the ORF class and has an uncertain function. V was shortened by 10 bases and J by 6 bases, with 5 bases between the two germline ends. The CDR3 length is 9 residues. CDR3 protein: CATKDTQYF. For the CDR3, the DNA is TGCGCCACTAAGGATACGCAGTATTTT.

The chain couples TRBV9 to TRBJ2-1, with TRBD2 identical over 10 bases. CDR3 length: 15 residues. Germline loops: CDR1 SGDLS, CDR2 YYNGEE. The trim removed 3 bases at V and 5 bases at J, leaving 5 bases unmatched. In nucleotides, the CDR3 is TGTGCCAGCAGCGGGGCTAGCGGGGGAAACAATGAGCAGTTCTTC. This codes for CASSGASGGNNEQFF.

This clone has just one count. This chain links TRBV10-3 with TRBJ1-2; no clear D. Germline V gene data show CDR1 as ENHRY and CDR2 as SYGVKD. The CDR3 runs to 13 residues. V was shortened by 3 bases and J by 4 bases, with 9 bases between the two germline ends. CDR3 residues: CAISDALVYGYTF. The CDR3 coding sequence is TGTGCCATCAGTGATGCTCTCGTCTATGGCTACACCTTC.

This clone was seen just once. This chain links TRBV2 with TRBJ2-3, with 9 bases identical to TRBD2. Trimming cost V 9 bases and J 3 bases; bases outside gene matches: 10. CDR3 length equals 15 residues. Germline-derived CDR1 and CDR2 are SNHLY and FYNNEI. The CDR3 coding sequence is TGTGCCAGTTCTGGCGGACTAGCGAGAACAGATACGCAGTATTTT. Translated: CASSGGLARTDTQYF.